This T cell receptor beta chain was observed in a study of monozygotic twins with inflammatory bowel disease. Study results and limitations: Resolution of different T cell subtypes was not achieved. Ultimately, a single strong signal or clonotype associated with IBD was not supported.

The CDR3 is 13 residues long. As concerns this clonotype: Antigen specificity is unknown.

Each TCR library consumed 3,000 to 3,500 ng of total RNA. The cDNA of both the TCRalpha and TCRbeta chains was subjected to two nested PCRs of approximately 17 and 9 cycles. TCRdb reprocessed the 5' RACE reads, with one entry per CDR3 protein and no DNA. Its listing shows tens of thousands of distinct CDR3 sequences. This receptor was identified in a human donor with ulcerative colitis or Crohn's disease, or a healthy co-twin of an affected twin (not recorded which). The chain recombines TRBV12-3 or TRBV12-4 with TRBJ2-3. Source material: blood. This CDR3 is CASSSTYYVTQYF.